A selection of T cell receptor beta chains follows, all from one sample in a study of cytomegalovirus exposure and HLA in healthy donors. Some clones are missing from TCRdb's copy, which holds only in-frame ones; the method was immunoSEQ multiplex PCR. This sample contains 200,000 to 250,000 clones. Sequenced sample: PBMCs. The source of these receptors is a woman aged 25 to 39 in good health and CMV-seropositive. Each CDR3 is given with its conserved first and last residue. The order of the fields is D gene, V gene, J gene, CDR3 DNA, CDR3 protein. A D gene is named only where the DNA matches it firmly.

>NA|TRBV7-9|TRBJ2-3
TGTGCCAGCAGCTTGGGTCACGGGGATACGCAGTATTTT
CASSLGHGDTQYF
>NA|TRBV6-5|TRBJ2-7
TGTGCCAGCAGTTACCGACCTAGCGCTACCTACGAGCAGTACTTC
CASSYRPSATYEQYF
>NA|TRBV27|TRBJ2-2
TGTGCCAGCAGTTTATATACGGGATCCACAAACACCGGGGAGCTGTTTTTT
CASSLYTGSTNTGELFF
>NA|TRBV4-3|TRBJ1-2
TGCGCCAGCAGCCAAGACCGGGGGGGCTATGGCTACACCTTC
CASSQDRGGYGYTF
>TRBD1|TRBV9|TRBJ1-1
TGTGCCAGCAGCGTAGTAGGACAGGGACCCACTGAAGCTTTCTTT
CASSVVGQGPTEAFF
>TRBD2|TRBV29-1|TRBJ2-7
TGCAGCGTTGAACGAGGCGGGGGGATCCACGAGCAGTACTTC
CSVERGGGIHEQYF
>NA|TRBV7-8|TRBJ1-1
TGTGCCAGCAGCTCACAGCCTAACACTGAAGCTTTCTTT
CASSSQPNTEAFF
>TRBD2|TRBV18|TRBJ2-2
TGTGCCAGCTCACCACGGTCCCTAGCGGGAGATTTGAACACCGGGGAGCTGTTTTTT
CASSPRSLAGDLNTGELFF
>TRBD2|TRBV6-6|TRBJ2-1
TGTGCCAGCAGTCAGCTAGCGGGAATTTACAATGAGCAGTTCTTC
CASSQLAGIYNEQFF
>NA|TRBV5-8|TRBJ2-2
TGTGCCAGCATCAGGGACACCTTAACCGGGGAGCTGTTTTTT
CASIRDTLTGELFF
>TRBD2|TRBV9|TRBJ2-3
TGTGCCAGCAGCCCGCGAGGGGCTAGCGGGATATTTCAGTATTTT
CASSPRGASGIFQYF
>TRBD1|TRBV25-1|TRBJ2-7
TGTGCCAGCGGCCGACAGGGAAACTACGAGCAGTACTTC
CASGRQGNYEQYF
>NA|TRBV4-1|TRBJ1-2
TGCGCCAGCAGCCAAGATTTTGGGAGGGCAGGAGGCTACACCTTC
CASSQDFGRAGGYTF
>NA|TRBV7-6|TRBJ1-3
TGTGCCAGCAGCTTCCCAGGGGAAACTGGAAACACCATATATTTT
CASSFPGETGNTIYF
>TRBD2|TRBV2|TRBJ2-3
TGTGCCAGCAGTGAAGAACCTAGCGGGGGGTATACGCAGTATTTT
CASSEEPSGGYTQYF
>NA|TRBV11-2|TRBJ2-3
TGTGCCAGCAGCTTGGGCGGGACTAGCACAGATACGCAGTATTTT
CASSLGGTSTDTQYF
>NA|TRBV2|TRBJ2-2
TGTGCCAGCAGTGAACAGGGCTACACCGGGGAGCTGTTTTTT
CASSEQGYTGELFF
>TRBD1|TRBV30|TRBJ1-4
TGTGCCTGGAATAGGGACAGGGCTTCGGAACTGTTTTTT
CAWNRDRASELFF
>TRBD1|TRBV4-1|TRBJ1-2
TGCGCCAGCAGTCGGGGACAGGGGGCTCCTAACTATGGCTACACCTTC
CASSRGQGAPNYGYTF
>TRBD1|TRBV19|TRBJ2-7
TGTGCCAGTAGTATAGGGGCCGGGACAGGCGACGACGACTCCTACGAGCAGTACTTC
CASSIGAGTGDDDSYEQYF
>NA|TRBV5-1|TRBJ2-1
TGCGCCAGCAGCTTGGGGTTTGCAGTCCAGTTCTTC
CASSLGFAVQFF
>NA|TRBV19|TRBJ2-1
TGTGCCAGTAGTATAGAGGGCCCAGACTACAATGAGCAGTTCTTC
CASSIEGPDYNEQFF
>TRBD1|TRBV19|TRBJ2-1
TGTGCCAGTAACACCGGGACAGGGGGCAGCGATGAGCAGTTCTTC
CASNTGTGGSDEQFF
>NA|TRBV18|TRBJ1-1
TGTGCCAGCTCACCACGGGACAAGAACACTGAAGCTTTCTTT
CASSPRDKNTEAFF
>TRBD2|TRBV5-6|TRBJ2-2
TGTGCCAGCAGCTCAGTTTGGGGGGGCACCGGGGAGCTGTTTTTT
CASSSVWGGTGELFF
>TRBD1|TRBV29-1|TRBJ1-2
TGCAGCGTCGCCGGACAGGGGAGGTATGGCTACACCTTC
CSVAGQGRYGYTF
>NA|TRBV18|TRBJ2-2
TGTGCCAGCTCACCAGGAGGAGGGGCGGAGACCGGGGAGCTGTTTTTT
CASSPGGGAETGELFF
>NA|TRBV19|TRBJ1-5
TGTGCCAGTAGTATAAACGGACTCAATCAGCCCCAGCATTTT
CASSINGLNQPQHF
>NA|TRBV18|TRBJ2-7
TGTGCCAGCTCACCCTGGGACAACTCCTACGAGCAGTACTTC
CASSPWDNSYEQYF
>NA|TRBV29-1|TRBJ1-1
TGCAGCGTTGTCTTCACTGAAGCTTTCTTT
CSVVFTEAFF
>NA|TRBV18|TRBJ2-7
TGTGCCAGCTCACCCAGTTTATACGAGCAGTACTTC
CASSPSLYEQYF
>TRBD2|TRBV7-9|TRBJ2-1
TGTGCCAGCCGGAGGACTAGCGGGGTCTACAATGAGCAGTTCTTC
CASRRTSGVYNEQFF
>TRBD1|TRBV6-5|TRBJ2-7
TGTGCCAGCAGGAGGGGGACAGGAACCTACGAGCAGTACTTC
CASRRGTGTYEQYF
>NA|TRBV7-7|TRBJ2-5
TGTGCCAGCAGCTTCCAGGGGCAAGAGACCCAGTACTTC
CASSFQGQETQYF
>NA|TRBV28|TRBJ1-1
TGTGCCAGCACCGTTAGTGGGGGCATGAACACTGAAGCTTTCTTT
CASTVSGGMNTEAFF
>NA|TRBV6-6|TRBJ1-2
TGTGCCAGCACCCCCCGGACATCCTTCGACGATATCACCTTC
CASTPRTSFDDITF
>TRBD2|TRBV15|TRBJ2-7
TGTGCCACCAGCGGCACTAGCGGGAGTTCCTACGAGCAGTACTTC
CATSGTSGSSYEQYF
>TRBD1|TRBV7-8|TRBJ2-7
TGTGCCAGCAGCTCGCCAGGGACAGGGCCATCCTACGAGCAGTACTTC
CASSSPGTGPSYEQYF
>NA|TRBV19|TRBJ2-1
TGTGCCAGTAGTATAGTGGGCTATATGGGGCGTGAGCAGTTCTTC
CASSIVGYMGREQFF
>NA|TRBV13|TRBJ2-7
TGTGCCAGCAGCTTACGAACAACCTACGAGCAGTACTTC
CASSLRTTYEQYF
>NA|TRBV7-9|TRBJ2-3
TGTGCCAGCAGCCCCCCCTATGCGGGGTCATTCACAGATACGCAGTATTTT
CASSPPYAGSFTDTQYF
>NA|TRBV19|TRBJ1-3
TGTGCCAGTAGTCTTCTTGGTGGGCCCACTGGAAACACCATATATTTT
CASSLLGGPTGNTIYF
>NA|TRBV27|TRBJ1-5
TGTGCCAGCAGTTTAACCGGGAATCAGCCCCAGCATTTT
CASSLTGNQPQHF
>TRBD2|TRBV5-1|TRBJ2-1
TGCGCCAGCAGCCTTCAGCGGGGGGGCATGGATGAGCAGTTCTTC
CASSLQRGGMDEQFF
>TRBD1|TRBV5-4|TRBJ1-4
TGTGCCAGCAGCCAGAACAGGGGCTCCACTAATGAAAAACTGTTTTTT
CASSQNRGSTNEKLFF
>NA|TRBV19|TRBJ1-1
TGTGCCAGTACACAGGGTGAGCATACTGAAGCTTTCTTT
CASTQGEHTEAFF
>NA|TRBV20-1|TRBJ1-2
TGCAGTGCTCAAGTTGCGAGGGTCTGCACCTTC
CSAQVARVCTF
>TRBD1|TRBV7-9|TRBJ2-5
TGTGCCAGCAGCTTCCAACAGGGGTTCCAAGAGACCCAGTACTTC
CASSFQQGFQETQYF
>NA|TRBV2|TRBJ1-5
TGTGCCAGCAGTGCAGACTATAGCAATCAGCCCCAGCATTTT
CASSADYSNQPQHF
>TRBD1|TRBV5-1|TRBJ1-3
TGCGCCAGCACGACAGGGGGCTGGGATGGAAACACCATATATTTT
CASTTGGWDGNTIYF
>TRBD2|TRBV27|TRBJ2-7
TGTGCCAGCAGTGCATTCCGTAGCGGGAGGCCGGCCTACGAGCAGTACTTC
CASSAFRSGRPAYEQYF
>NA|TRBV28|TRBJ2-1
TGTGCCAGTTGCCTTGGGGAGAATGAGCAGTTCTTC
CASCLGENEQFF
>NA|TRBV6-5|TRBJ1-2
TGTGCCAGCAGTTACAGGAGAGGTGGCTACACCTTC
CASSYRRGGYTF